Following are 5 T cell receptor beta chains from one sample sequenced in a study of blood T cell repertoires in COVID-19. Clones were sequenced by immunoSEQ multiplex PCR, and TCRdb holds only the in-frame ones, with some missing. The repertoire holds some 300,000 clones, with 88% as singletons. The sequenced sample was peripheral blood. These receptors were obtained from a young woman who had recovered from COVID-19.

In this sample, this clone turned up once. The CDR3 sequence is CASSFGDRDYGYTF. In DNA form, the CDR3 reads TGTGCCAGCAGCTTCGGGGACAGGGACTATGGCTACACCTTC. V and J are TRBV7-9 and TRBJ1-2; 9 nucleotides line up with TRBD1. V gave up 3 bases and J gave up 3 bases; unmatched junction bases: 2. The CDR3 consists of 14 residues. Per germline, CDR1 SEHNR and CDR2 FQNEAQ (reference sequence). The variable domain in full, with the rest retrieved from reference TRBV7-9 and TRBJ1-2, is DTGVSQNPRHKITKRGQNVTFRCDPISEHNRLYWYRQTLGQGPEFLTYFQNEAQLEKSRLLSDRFSAERPKGSFSTLEIQRTEQGDSAMYLCASSFGDRDYGYTFGSGTRLTVV.

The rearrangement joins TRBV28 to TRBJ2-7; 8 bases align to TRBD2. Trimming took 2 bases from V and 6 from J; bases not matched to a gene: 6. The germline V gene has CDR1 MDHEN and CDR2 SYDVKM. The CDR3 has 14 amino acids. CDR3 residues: CASSLSGGKGEQYF. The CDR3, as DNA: TGTGCCAGCAGTTTAAGCGGGGGTAAAGGCGAGCAGTACTTC.

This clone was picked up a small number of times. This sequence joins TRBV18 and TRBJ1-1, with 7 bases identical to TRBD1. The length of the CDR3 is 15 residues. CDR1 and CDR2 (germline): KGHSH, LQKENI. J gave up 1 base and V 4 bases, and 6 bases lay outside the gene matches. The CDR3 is CASSLRPGGNTEAFF. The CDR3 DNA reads TGTGCCAGCTCACTGCGGCCAGGGGGGAACACTGAAGCTTTCTTT.

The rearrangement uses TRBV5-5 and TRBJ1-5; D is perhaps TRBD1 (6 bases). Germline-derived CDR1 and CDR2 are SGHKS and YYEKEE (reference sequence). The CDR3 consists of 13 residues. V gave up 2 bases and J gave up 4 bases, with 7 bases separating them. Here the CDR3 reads CASSFRGNQPQHF. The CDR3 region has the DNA TGTGCCAGCAGCTTCAGGGGTAATCAGCCCCAGCATTTT.

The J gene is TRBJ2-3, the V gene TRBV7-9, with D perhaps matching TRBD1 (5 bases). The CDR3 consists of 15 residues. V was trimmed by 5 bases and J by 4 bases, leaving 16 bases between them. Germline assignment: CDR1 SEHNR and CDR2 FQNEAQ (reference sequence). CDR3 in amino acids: CASSGASGVADTQYF. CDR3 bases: TGTGCCAGCAGCGGGGCGAGTGGGGTGGCAGATACGCAGTATTTT.